These 16 T cell receptor beta chains were sequenced from one sample in a study of shared clonotypes between healthy human individuals. Using immunoSEQ multiplex PCR, the repertoire was profiled, and TCRdb retains in-frame clones only, with some absent. There are 1.6 million or so clones in the sample; approximately 97% occur only once, and about 1% lies in the top ten. The sequenced sample was naive CD4+ T cells sorted from blood. Subset given: CD45RA+ positively selected. These receptors were taken from a man aged 25 to 40 in good health.

J is TRBJ2-1 and V is TRBV25-1, with D perhaps matching TRBD1 or TRBD2 (6 bases each). V was clipped by 5 bases and J by 5 bases, with 19 bases between them. The CDR3 covers 16 residues. Germline V CDR1 and CDR2: MGHDK, SYGVNS. The CDR3 sequence: CASSPPRGRPDNEQFF. The CDR3 DNA reads TGTGCCAGCAGTCCTCCTAGGGGGAGGCCCGACAATGAGCAGTTCTTC.

This chain's CDR3 is CASSLGQGESGELFF. In DNA, the CDR3 is TGTGCCAGCAGCTTGGGGCAGGGAGAGTCCGGGGAGCTGTTTTTT. The chain combines TRBV5-4 with TRBJ2-2; D could derive from TRBD1 or TRBD2 (5 bases each). The ends were cut back, 0 bases at V and 6 bases at J, with 12 bases in the middle. This CDR3 contains 15 residues. Per germline, CDR1 SGHNT and CDR2 YYREEE (reference sequence).

The chain joins TRBV30 to TRBJ2-7; 10 bases fit TRBD1. With V trimmed by 3 bases and J by 6 bases, 8 bases remained unmatched. The CDR3 is made up of 14 amino acids. Germline CDR1 reads GTSNPN; CDR2 reads SVGIG (reference sequence). In nucleotides, the CDR3 is TGTGCCTGGAGGCAACCGGGACAGGGGTCCGAGCAGTACTTC. It encodes CAWRQPGQGSEQYF.

This clone was observed a single time. This sample includes further DNA sequences coding for the same CDR3. This chain joins TRBV5-1 and TRBJ2-2, with D possibly TRBD2 on 5 matching bases. The germline V gene encodes CDR1 SGHRS and CDR2 YFSETQ. Between the trimmed V and J ends, which lost 2 bases and 5 bases, there was a span of 7 bases. CDR3 length: 13 amino acids. The CDR3 DNA is TGCGCCAGCAGCTTAGAGGGAACCGGGGAGCTGTTTTTT. It codes for CASSLEGTGELFF.

Only one count was recorded for this clone. This rearrangement joins TRBV29-1 to TRBJ2-5; no reliable D call. Trimming left V 6 bases short and J 4 bases short, with 18 bases between. Germline CDR1 reads SQVTM; CDR2 reads ANQGSEA. This CDR3 is built from 14 residues. CDR3 sequence reads: CSVSRASSRETQYF. Here the CDR3 DNA reads TGCAGCGTAAGCCGGGCCTCAAGTAGAGAGACCCAGTACTTC.

The rearrangement uses TRBV11-3 and TRBJ2-3, with D perhaps given as TRBD1 or TRBD2 (5 bases each). The CDR3 is 15 residues long. The germline V gene encodes CDR1 SGHNT and CDR2 YENEEA. V lost 5 bases and J lost 4, with 16 bases in between. The CDR3 reads CASSHRGTGPDTQYF. CDR3 in DNA: TGTGCCAGCAGCCACCGGGGCACCGGGCCAGATACGCAGTATTTT.

The chain's CDR3 is CSVESSGPTDTQYF. The CDR3 nucleotides read TGCAGCGTTGAGTCTAGCGGGCCCACAGATACGCAGTATTTT. The chain joins TRBV29-1 to TRBJ2-3, with TRBD2 matching over 8 bases. Germline trimming cut 3 bases from V and 2 bases from J; bases unmatched to any gene: 4. Germline V gene lookup returns CDR1 SQVTM and CDR2 ANQGSEA. The CDR3 has 14 residues.

The chain uses TRBV7-2 and TRBJ1-1, with D possibly TRBD1 on 6 matching bases. Germline V gives CDR1 SGHTA, CDR2 FQGNSA. Between the trimmed V and J ends, which lost 1 base and 4 bases, there was a span of 7 bases. The CDR3 covers 13 residues. CDR3 sequence reads: CASSLEGGTEAFF. The CDR3, as DNA: TGTGCCAGCAGCTTAGAGGGGGGCACTGAAGCTTTCTTT.

V usage is TRBV5-1 and J usage is TRBJ2-7; 9 bases fit TRBD2. The CDR3 extends over 15 amino acids. Germline V gene sequence: CDR1 SGHRS, CDR2 YFSETQ. The V gene end was trimmed by 7 bases and the J gene end by 5 bases; junction bases not matched to a gene: 13. CDR3 sequence (DNA): TGCGCCAGCCATGTTGGCGGGGGGGCCGTAAACGAGCAGTACTTC. This encodes CASHVGGGAVNEQYF.

The V call is TRBV15, the J call TRBJ2-3; 10 bases align to TRBD2. V gave up 0 bases and J gave up 0 bases; unmatched junction bases: 3. CDR1 is LNHNV, CDR2 YYDKDF, per germline (reference sequence). The CDR3 spans 17 residues. The CDR3 protein is CATSRDATSGSTDTQYF. The DNA for the CDR3 is TGTGCCACCAGCAGAGATGCGACTAGCGGGAGCACAGATACGCAGTATTTT.

The gene calls are TRBV6-1 and TRBJ1-1, with no clear D. From germline, CDR1 is MNHNS and CDR2 SASEGT. The CDR3 sequence is 10 residues long. Trimming took off 1 base at V and 8 bases at J, with 2 bases between the two ends. CDR3 amino acids: CASSEEEAFF. CDR3 sequence (DNA): TGTGCCAGCAGTGAAGAAGAAGCTTTCTTT.

The chain links TRBV15 to TRBJ1-2; D remains ambiguous. CDR1 and CDR2 (germline): LNHNV, YYDKDF (reference sequence). V was pared by 0 bases and J by 2 bases, with 7 bases between. The CDR3 covers 14 residues. The CDR3 loop is CATSRDGRNYGYTF. DNA of the CDR3: TGTGCCACCAGCAGAGACGGACGGAACTATGGCTACACCTTC.

The genes are TRBV5-6 and TRBJ2-7; D is tentatively TRBD1 or TRBD2 (5 bases each). The CDR3 length is 13 residues. Between the trimmed V and J ends, which lost 3 bases and 3 bases, there was a span of 10 bases. Germline V gene lookup returns CDR1 SGHDT and CDR2 YYEEEE. The CDR3 bases are TGTGCCAGCAGCTACCGGGACCGCTACGAGCAGTACTTC. As protein: CASSYRDRYEQYF.

The chain employs TRBV4-1 and TRBJ1-1; D might be TRBD1 (5 bases). Germline V gene sequence: CDR1 MGHRA, CDR2 YSYEKL. The length of the CDR3 is 15 residues. Trimming removed 0 bases at V and 4 bases at J, with 12 bases between. Here the CDR3 reads CASSQDLQGITEAFF. CDR3 nucleotide sequence: TGCGCCAGCAGCCAAGATCTTCAGGGTATCACTGAAGCTTTCTTT.

The rearrangement joins TRBV6-1 to TRBJ1-1; TRBD1 agrees at 7 bases. CDR3 size: 16 residues. Germline CDR1 reads MNHNS; CDR2 reads SASEGT. Trimming took 4 bases from V and 0 from J; bases not matched to a gene: 8. In DNA form, the CDR3 reads TGTGCCAGCAGTGGAATAACAGGGGTTGTGAACACTGAAGCTTTCTTT. This codes for CASSGITGVVNTEAFF.

The CDR3 DNA is TGTGCCAGCAGCCAGACCGGGACTCCACCCTACGAGCAGTACTTC. It translates to CASSQTGTPPYEQYF. The V and J genes are TRBV7-8 and TRBJ2-7; D possibly corresponds to TRBD2 (6 bases). With 5 bases removed from V and 2 bases from J, the gap between germline ends came to 16 bases. The CDR3 runs to 15 residues. The germline gives CDR1 SGHVS, CDR2 FQNEAQ. Supplemented by reference TRBV7-8 and TRBJ2-7, the full variable domain reads GAGVSQSPRYKVAKRGQDVALRCDPISGHVSLFWYQQALGQGPEFLTYFQNEAQLDKSGLPSDRFFAERPEGSVSTLKIQRTQQEDSAVYLCASSQTGTPPYEQYFGPGTRLTVT.